Shown below are 28 T cell receptor beta chains from a single sample sequenced in a study of T-cell memory formation after mild COVID-19. TCRdb reprocessed the 5' RACE reads with MiXCR, giving one entry per CDR3 protein. This sample yields 190,000 or so distinct CDR3 sequences, of which around 21% are seen a single time; more than 20% belongs to the top ten. The sample comprised PBMCs or a T cell subset sorted from them (not recorded which). These receptor sequences come from an adult woman who had mild COVID-19 (a few samples of this study predate the infection). Cell type and time point are not known.

This clonotype was observed a handful of times. The chain joins TRBV5-4 to TRBJ2-3; 7 nucleotides match TRBD2. The germline V gene has CDR1 SGHNT and CDR2 YYREEE (reference sequence). V lost 5 bases, J lost 1 base, and 19 bases stayed unmatched. The CDR3 covers 19 residues. CDR3 coding DNA: TGTGCCAGCAGGGCCATAGGAGGGAGGGGAACGTTGGGCACAGATACGCAGTATTTT. Translating gives CASRAIGGRGTLGTDTQYF.

CDR3 region: CASGLDPTGRDTEAFF. CDR3 DNA sequence: TGTGCTAGTGGTTTGGACCCGACAGGGAGGGACACTGAAGCTTTCTTT. The chain links TRBV12-5 to TRBJ1-1, with TRBD1 matching over 7 bases. The CDR3 contains 16 residues. The trim removed 1 base at V and 3 bases at J, leaving 8 bases unmatched. Germline CDR1 LGHNT, CDR2 FRNRAP.

This clonotype was observed a handful of times. The chain carries TRBV18 and TRBJ2-7, with D possibly TRBD1 on 6 matching bases. The CDR3 has 15 amino acids. CDR1 is KGHSH, CDR2 LQKENI, per germline. Trimming removed 3 bases from V and 5 bases from J, with 17 bases in between. This CDR3 is CASSPERGWMHEQYF. CDR3 in DNA: TGTGCCAGCTCACCTGAAAGGGGGTGGATGCACGAGCAGTACTTC.

This clonotype was counted a few times. CDR3 sequence (DNA): TGCGCCAGCAGCCAAGCCCCGGGACAGGGTGATGGCTACACCTTC. Its translation is CASSQAPGQGDGYTF. The chain joins TRBV4-1 to TRBJ1-2; TRBD1 aligns across 9 bases. Germline lookup yields CDR1 MGHRA and CDR2 YSYEKL. The J segment lost 6 bases and the V segment lost 1 base, leaving 6 bases of the junction unmatched. The CDR3 has 15 amino acids.

The chain recombines TRBV6-5 with TRBJ2-3; 10 bases match TRBD2. There are 14 residues in the CDR3. V trimming: 5 bases; J trimming: 4 bases; junction bases outside the gene matches: 3. Germline values: CDR1 MNHEY, CDR2 SVGAGI. The CDR3 loop reads CASSSGRVADTQYF. The DNA of the CDR3 is TGTGCCAGCAGTAGCGGGAGGGTTGCAGATACGCAGTATTTT.

The V call is TRBV7-9, the J call TRBJ1-6; no firm D call. Germline CDR1 reads SEHNR; CDR2 reads FQNEAQ (reference sequence). The CDR3 is 13 amino acids. V gave up 2 bases and J gave up 8 bases, with 7 bases separating them. In DNA form, the CDR3 reads TGTGCCAGCAGCTTACCGGAGGATTCACCCCTCCACTTT. Translating it yields CASSLPEDSPLHF.

On this clonotype itself: Sequence at one end of the junction differs from germline and may be a read error. This chain uses TRBV24-1 with TRBJ2-6; the D gene is possibly TRBD1 (6 bases). Germline CDR1 is KGHDR and CDR2 is SFDVKD. This CDR3 region has 18 residues. CDR3 coding DNA: TGTGCCACCAGTGACCCCAAGGACAGTCGCTCTGGGGCCAACGTCCTGAGTTTC. Its protein product is CATSDPKDSRSGANVLSF.

A few counts support this clonotype. The genes are TRBV2 and TRBJ2-7, with a weak D call TRBD1 (6 bases). The CDR3 spans 15 residues. V was pared by 4 bases and J by 0 bases, with 13 bases between. Germline loops: CDR1 SNHLY, CDR2 FYNNEI. The CDR3 DNA sequence: TGTGCCAGCAGTGCCGGGACACAGCCCTCCTACGAGCAGTACTTC. It codes for CASSAGTQPSYEQYF.

V is TRBV15 and J is TRBJ2-1; D unresolved. The CDR3 is made up of 14 amino acids. V was cut by 0 bases and J by 7 bases, with 10 bases left in between. Germline V CDR1 and CDR2: LNHNV, YYDKDF (reference sequence). The CDR3 region is CATSRDGVTNEQFF. In nucleotides, the CDR3 is TGTGCCACCAGCAGAGATGGGGTGACTAATGAGCAGTTCTTC. Combining the CDR3 with reference TRBV15 and TRBJ2-1 gives the whole variable domain DAMVIQNPRYQVTQFGKPVTLSCSQTLNHNVMYWYQQKSSQAPKLLFHYYDKDFNNEADTPDNFQSRRPNTSFCFLDIRSPGLGDTAMYLCATSRDGVTNEQFFGPGTRLTVL.

This chain links TRBV7-9 with TRBJ1-2, with TRBD1 as a possible D gene (6 bases). This CDR3 contains 13 residues. Germline V lookup: CDR1 SEHNR, CDR2 FQNEAQ (reference sequence). The V gene lost 10 bases and the J gene lost 6 bases, with 18 bases spanning the gap. The CDR3 DNA reads as TGTGCCATACTGCGACAGGACGTCAATGGCTACACCTTC. Amino acid sequence: CAILRQDVNGYTF.

The J gene is TRBJ1-1, the V gene TRBV7-9, with no clear D. Germline-derived CDR1 and CDR2 are SEHNR and FQNEAQ (reference sequence). V was clipped by 6 bases and J by 0 bases, with 8 bases between them. This CDR3 contains 13 residues. CDR3 DNA: TGTGCCAGCAGACCGGGCCTGAACACTGAAGCTTTCTTT. This sequence encodes CASRPGLNTEAFF.

This clonotype was seen more than once but under ten times. The chain has TRBV6-5 and TRBJ2-7, with D perhaps TRBD1 or TRBD2 (7 bases each). Germline CDR1 MNHEY, CDR2 SVGAGI. V was trimmed by 0 bases and J by 2 bases, leaving 11 bases between them. This CDR3 contains 15 residues. CDR3 sequence reads: CASSYSGGTAYEQYF. The CDR3 region has the DNA TGTGCCAGCAGTTACTCGGGGGGGACAGCCTACGAGCAGTACTTC.

This clonotype was detected a few times. The rearrangement uses TRBV28 and TRBJ2-5, with no clear D. The germline V and J ends were trimmed by 6 bases and 5 bases, with 19 bases remaining between them. The CDR3 is 15 amino acids. From germline, CDR1 is MDHEN and CDR2 SYDVKM. The CDR3 coding sequence is TGTGCCAGCAGCGCCCTTAGGGATCGAAGGGAGACCCAGTACTTC. Protein product: CASSALRDRRETQYF.

The rearrangement uses TRBV7-2 and TRBJ1-1, with a tentative D call TRBD1 (5 bases). Germline V gene sequence: CDR1 SGHTA, CDR2 FQGNSA. The V end was cut by 5 bases, the J end by 4 bases, with 17 bases between. CDR3 length: 15 amino acids. The CDR3 DNA reads as TGTGCCAGCAGCCCCCGACTACTGGGGGGCACTGAAGCTTTCTTT. Translation: CASSPRLLGGTEAFF.

This clonotype was detected ten times or more. The rearrangement joins TRBV7-2 to TRBJ2-1; TRBD1 matches at 10 bases. This CDR3 is 13 amino acids long. Germline V gene sequence: CDR1 SGHTA, CDR2 FQGNSA. Trimming at V came to 5 bases and at J to 9 bases, leaving 4 bases not matched to a gene. DNA for the CDR3: TGTGCCAGCAGCAGCCGGGACAGGGGTGAGCAGTTCTTC. Protein: CASSSRDRGEQFF.

This clonotype turned up a few times. This chain links TRBV12-3 or TRBV12-4 with TRBJ2-7; D gene unclear. V was pared by 8 bases and J by 2 bases, with 7 bases between. CDR3 length: 11 amino acids. CDR3 sequence: CASQGTYEQYF. The CDR3 region has the DNA TGTGCCAGCCAAGGAACCTACGAGCAGTACTTC.

The chain joins TRBV4-1 to TRBJ2-1; 13 nucleotides align to TRBD2. The V segment lost 1 base and the J segment 3 bases; nucleotides outside the gene matches: 3. Germline CDR1 MGHRA, CDR2 YSYEKL. CDR3 length: 17 residues. The CDR3 sequence: CASSQARTSGSYNEQFF. CDR3 in DNA: TGCGCCAGCAGCCAAGCCCGGACTAGCGGGAGCTACAATGAGCAGTTCTTC.

This chain uses TRBV10-3 with TRBJ2-5, with 9 positions matching TRBD1. The CDR3 is 15 amino acids. J gave up 1 base and V 4 bases, and 4 bases lay outside the gene matches. Germline CDR1 ENHRY, CDR2 SYGVKD. The CDR3 region has the DNA TGTGCCATCAGTGGGACAGGGGATATCCAAGAGACCCAGTACTTC. It specifies CAISGTGDIQETQYF.

This clonotype was observed a handful of times. J is TRBJ2-3 and V is TRBV14; the D is unclear. Germline V gene sequence: CDR1 SGHDN, CDR2 FVKESK. This CDR3 is 15 amino acids long. Trimming shortened V by 1 base and J by 0 bases, and 8 bases separated the two germline ends. CDR3 coding DNA: TGTGCCAGCAGCCAAGGGAAGACTAGCACAGATACGCAGTATTTT. Its translation is CASSQGKTSTDTQYF.

The CDR3 here is CASSLYYAKDEQYF. For the CDR3, the DNA is TGCGCCAGCAGCTTGTACTACGCGAAAGACGAGCAGTACTTC. The rearrangement uses TRBV5-1 and TRBJ2-7; D unresolved. Trimming removed 1 base from V and 5 bases from J, with 13 bases in between. The CDR3 spans 14 residues. The germline CDR1 and CDR2 sequences are SGHRS and YFSETQ.

This chain links TRBV6-5 with TRBJ2-3; TRBD2 matches at 11 bases. Germline lookup yields CDR1 MNHEY and CDR2 SVGAGI. The CDR3 is 19 residues long. The trim removed 3 bases at V and 1 base at J, leaving 12 bases unmatched. The CDR3 sequence is CASSYRLAGGPSRTDTQYF. The CDR3 coding sequence is TGTGCCAGCAGTTATAGGCTAGCGGGGGGACCTTCCCGCACAGATACGCAGTATTTT.

The chain is built from TRBV28 and TRBJ2-3; D is perhaps TRBD1 (5 bases). Germline lookup yields CDR1 MDHEN and CDR2 SYDVKM. There are 14 residues in the CDR3. V was clipped by 3 bases and J by 3 bases, with 10 bases between them. CDR3 nucleotides: TGTGCCAGCAGTTTGAAGCAGGGTACAGATACGCAGTATTTT. It yields the protein CASSLKQGTDTQYF.

V and J are TRBV24-1 and TRBJ2-2; 7 bases match TRBD2. V was pared by 3 bases and J by 4 bases, with 7 bases of the junction left unmatched. The germline V gene encodes CDR1 KGHDR and CDR2 SFDVKD. The CDR3 has 16 residues. The CDR3 coding sequence is TGTGCCACCAGTGATAGGTCGGGGGGAAGCACCGGGGAGCTGTTTTTT. This encodes CATSDRSGGSTGELFF.

V and J are TRBV7-2 and TRBJ1-5, with 10 bases aligning to TRBD1. Germline loops: CDR1 SGHTA, CDR2 FQGNSA. The CDR3 totals 15 residues. V trimming: 5 bases; J trimming: 7 bases; junction bases outside the gene matches: 8. This chain's CDR3 is CASSRDRGRTQPQHF. For the CDR3, the DNA is TGTGCCAGCAGCCGGGACAGGGGCCGAACGCAGCCCCAGCATTTT.

This clonotype was seen a handful of times. CDR3 amino acids: CASSPWDSLSYEQYF. The CDR3 DNA is TGCGCCAGCAGCCCCTGGGACAGCCTCTCCTACGAGCAGTACTTC. This chain links TRBV4-1 with TRBJ2-7; 7 bases map to TRBD1. The J segment lost 0 bases and the V segment lost 4 bases, leaving 6 bases of the junction unmatched. Germline-derived CDR1 and CDR2 are MGHRA and YSYEKL. The CDR3 has 15 residues.

This clonotype turned up a few times. This chain links TRBV24-1 with TRBJ2-1; TRBD2 matches at 11 bases. The V gene end was trimmed by 6 bases and the J gene end by 5 bases; junction bases not matched to a gene: 8. This CDR3 is 16 amino acids long. Germline CDR1 and CDR2: KGHDR and SFDVKD. The CDR3 loop is CATSPDSGGDHNEQFF. The CDR3 region has the DNA TGTGCCACCAGTCCTGATAGCGGGGGGGACCACAATGAGCAGTTCTTC.

This clonotype was detected only a few times. V gene TRBV24-1 combines with J gene TRBJ2-1; 10 bases fit TRBD2. Germline V gene data show CDR1 as KGHDR and CDR2 as SFDVKD. The CDR3 loop spans 18 amino acids. Trimming took 5 bases from V and 0 from J; bases not matched to a gene: 9. The CDR3 here is CATSVEKREGSSYNEQFF. As DNA, the CDR3 is TGTGCCACCAGTGTTGAAAAGCGGGAGGGGAGCTCCTACAATGAGCAGTTCTTC.

This clonotype was observed a handful of times. CDR3 residues: CASSLGLAGASGTDTQYF. The CDR3 nucleotides read TGTGCCAGCAGTCTCGGACTAGCGGGGGCTTCGGGCACAGATACGCAGTATTTT. J is TRBJ2-3 and V is TRBV6-5; 13 positions agree with TRBD2. Germline CDR1 MNHEY, CDR2 SVGAGI. There are 18 residues in the CDR3. The trim removed 5 bases at V and 1 base at J, leaving 9 bases unmatched.